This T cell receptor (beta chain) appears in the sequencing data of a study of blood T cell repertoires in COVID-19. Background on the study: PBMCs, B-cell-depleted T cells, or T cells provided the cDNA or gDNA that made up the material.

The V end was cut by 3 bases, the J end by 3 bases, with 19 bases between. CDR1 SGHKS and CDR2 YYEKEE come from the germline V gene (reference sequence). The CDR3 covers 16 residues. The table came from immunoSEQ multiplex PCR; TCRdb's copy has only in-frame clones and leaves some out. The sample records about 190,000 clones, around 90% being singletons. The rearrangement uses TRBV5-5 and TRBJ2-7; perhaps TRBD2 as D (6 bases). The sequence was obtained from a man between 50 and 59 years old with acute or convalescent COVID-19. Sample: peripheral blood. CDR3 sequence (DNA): TGTGCCAGCAGCTGGACTATCGACAGCGGGCTCTACGAGCAGTACTTC. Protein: CASSWTIDSGLYEQYF. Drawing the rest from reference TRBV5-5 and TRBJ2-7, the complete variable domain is DAGVTQSPTHLIKTRGQQVTLRCSPISGHKSVSWYQQVLGQGPQFIFQYYEKEERGRGNFPDRFSARQFPNYSSELNVNALLLGDSALYLCASSWTIDSGLYEQYFGPGTRLTVT.